This is a list of T cell receptor beta chains from one sample in a study of cytomegalovirus exposure and HLA in healthy donors. This table comes from immunoSEQ multiplex PCR, and its TCRdb copy is limited to in-frame clones, with some not included. The data hold approximately 160,000 clones, with 70% to 85% observed a single time. The sequencing input was PBMCs. The receptors derive from a woman aged 25 to 39 in good health and CMV-seronegative. The CDR3 runs from the conserved cysteine through the conserved F or W. A D gene is named only where the DNA matches it firmly. The size of a clone is reported for some rows only, either as once, few or many, or as a class for expanded clones.

j_call v_call clone_size d_call cdr3_nt cdr3_aa
TRBJ2-7 TRBV13 few - TGTGCCAGCAGCCTCCAGACTCTGACCTACGAGCAGTACTTC CASSLQTLTYEQYF
TRBJ2-7 TRBV5-5 - TRBD2 TGTGCCAGCAGCTTGGCCCGGGGGGTCTCCTACGAGCAGTACTTC CASSLARGVSYEQYF
TRBJ2-7 TRBV10-1 - TRBD2 TGCGCCAGCAGTGAGTCCGGACTAGCTTTCGAGCAGTACTTC CASSESGLAFEQYF
TRBJ1-1 TRBV10-3 - - TGTGCCATCAGTCCGGGACAAAAGAACACTGAAGCTTTCTTT CAISPGQKNTEAFF
TRBJ2-3 TRBV2 once - TGTGCCAGCAACGGATGGGGCAGGGGTACAGATACGCAGTATTTT CASNGWGRGTDTQYF
TRBJ2-7 TRBV4-2 few - TGTGCCAGCAGCTTGGGGGCAGGGGGGAACTACGAGCAGTACTTC CASSLGAGGNYEQYF
TRBJ2-1 TRBV9 few TRBD2 TGTGCCAGCAGCGACGGGGGGTCGAGGCTCCAGCAGTTCTTC CASSDGGSRLQQFF
TRBJ1-5 TRBV7-8 - - TGTGCCAGCAGCCAAGGGGGACAACAGCCCCAGCATTTT CASSQGGQQPQHF
TRBJ2-7 TRBV18 - - TGTGCCAGCTCACTTATCGGGACGGGAGCTGGGGGCGAGCAGTACTTC CASSLIGTGAGGEQYF
TRBJ2-7 TRBV6-6 few TRBD2 TGTGCCAGCAGAGCGGGACTAGCGGGAGGCCACGAGCAGTACTTC CASRAGLAGGHEQYF
TRBJ2-1 TRBV27 - - TGTGCCAGCAGTTCCAATCCGGGCTCCTACAATGAGCAGTTCTTC CASSSNPGSYNEQFF
TRBJ1-1 TRBV4-1 few - TGCGCCAGCAGCTACGGGAAGCAGTCACTGAACACTGAAGCTTTCTTT CASSYGKQSLNTEAFF
TRBJ2-2 TRBV7-9 - - TGTGCCAGCAGCCCAGGGGCTTGGACCGGGGAGCTGTTTTTT CASSPGAWTGELFF
TRBJ1-1 TRBV7-2 - - TGTGCCAGCAGCTTACGAGTGCTGAACACTGAAGCTTTCTTT CASSLRVLNTEAFF
TRBJ2-1 TRBV23-1 - TRBD1 TGCGCCAGCTCCTCCAGGGACAGGCACAATGAGCAGTTCTTC CASSSRDRHNEQFF
TRBJ2-1 TRBV11-2 - TRBD2 TGTGCCAGCAGCTTAGAGGGACTAGCTTTCAATGAGCAGTTCTTC CASSLEGLAFNEQFF
TRBJ1-5 TRBV5-1 - - TGCGCCAGCAGTAGTCAGGGAGGTCAGCCCCAGCATTTT CASSSQGGQPQHF
TRBJ2-5 TRBV5-6 - TRBD1 TGTGCCAGCAGCGACGGACAGGGGGCGTCCCAAGAGACCCAGTACTTC CASSDGQGASQETQYF
TRBJ1-1 TRBV10-1 - TRBD1 TGCGCCAGCAGTGACCACTCTTCTCTGGGACAGCGTGAAGCTTTCTTT CASSDHSSLGQREAFF
TRBJ1-2 TRBV7-2 - - TGTGCCAGCAGCTTTCAGGGAGCGGGGAATGGCTACACCTTC CASSFQGAGNGYTF
TRBJ1-3 TRBV25-1 - - TGTGCCAGCAGTAACCCAGGTTCCTCTGGAAACACCATATATTTT CASSNPGSSGNTIYF
TRBJ2-1 TRBV27 once TRBD1 TGTGCCAGCAGTTCCGGGACAGGGGCCAGGGGTGAGCAGTTCTTC CASSSGTGARGEQFF
TRBJ1-5 TRBV10-3 - - TGTGCCATCAGTGACGGGGACAAGAACTATCAGCCCCAGCATTTT CAISDGDKNYQPQHF
TRBJ1-1 TRBV6-1 - - TGTGCCCACGGGGTTCGAGGCACTGAAGCTTTCTTT CAHGVRGTEAFF
TRBJ1-2 TRBV7-9 - TRBD1 TGTGCCAGCAGCTTATTCGGGACAGGGTTCTATGGCTACACCTTC CASSLFGTGFYGYTF
TRBJ2-7 TRBV10-3 - TRBD1 TGTGCCATCAGTGAGTCTAGGACAGGGGGTCTGAACGAGCAGTACTTC CAISESRTGGLNEQYF
TRBJ2-7 TRBV27 - - TGTGCCAGCAGGCCTTTGGAGGCCTCCTACGAGCAGTACTTC CASRPLEASYEQYF
TRBJ2-2 TRBV15 - TRBD2 TGTGCCACCAGCAGAATAAGACTAGCGGGATATAAATACAACACCGGGGAGCTGTTTTTT CATSRIRLAGYKYNTGELFF
TRBJ1-2 TRBV5-8 - - TGTGCCAGCAGCTTGGCCGGGGGGTCCAATGGCTACACCTTC CASSLAGGSNGYTF
TRBJ1-5 TRBV6-1 - TRBD1 TGTGCCAGCAGTGAGCTCCTCCCAGGACAGGGAAGCAATCAGCCCCAGCATTTT CASSELLPGQGSNQPQHF
TRBJ2-3 TRBV27 - - TGTGCCAGTACTCGCCTTGCCGCCGCAGATACGCAGTATTTT CASTRLAAADTQYF
TRBJ1-2 TRBV7-8 - - TGTGCCAGCAGCTTAGCGTCAGGAAGCTATGGCTACACCTTC CASSLASGSYGYTF
TRBJ2-2 TRBV6-5 few - TGTGCCAGCCAGTGGGGGCGTAACACCGGGGAGCTGTTTTTT CASQWGRNTGELFF
TRBJ2-7 TRBV7-9 few - TGTGCCAGCAGCGGGCCGGGACAAGGCTTACCGGACGAGCAGTACTTC CASSGPGQGLPDEQYF
TRBJ1-2 TRBV6-1 - - TGTGCCAGCAGTGATTTTGGGGTCGTAGGGGGTGGCTACACCTTC CASSDFGVVGGGYTF
TRBJ1-4 TRBV5-6 - - TGTGCCAGCAGCTTTGAGCGTGAAAAACTGTTTTTT CASSFEREKLFF
TRBJ2-7 TRBV6-4 few TRBD2 TGTGCCAGCAGAGGTAGCGGGGGGGCGAGCGAGCAGTACTTC CASRGSGGASEQYF
TRBJ1-2 TRBV11-2 - TRBD1 TGTGCCAGCACTATAAATTGGGACAGCAAGTATGGCTACACCTTC CASTINWDSKYGYTF
TRBJ2-1 TRBV5-1 - TRBD1 TGCGCCAGCAGCCCGTTGGGACAGGCGTACAATGAGCAGTTCTTC CASSPLGQAYNEQFF
TRBJ2-1 TRBV28 - TRBD2 TGTGCCAGCAGTCCGCCGACTAGCGGTAGATTCAATGAGCAGTTCTTC CASSPPTSGRFNEQFF
TRBJ1-3 TRBV7-2 - - TGTGCCAGCAGCTACCGAGCTTTAAACACCATATATTTT CASSYRALNTIYF
TRBJ2-7 TRBV19 few - TGTGCCAGTTATGGTCAGGGGAGCGAGCAGTACTTC CASYGQGSEQYF
TRBJ2-6 TRBV19 - - TGTGCCAGTAGGACGGACAGAGCTGGGGCCAACGTCCTGACTTTC CASRTDRAGANVLTF
TRBJ2-5 TRBV2 - TRBD2 TGTGCCAGCAGTGAAGCGCAGGCGGGAGGCTTTGAGACCCAGTACTTC CASSEAQAGGFETQYF
TRBJ2-1 TRBV5-6 once TRBD2 TGTGCCAGCAGCTTGAGTAAGCTAGCGGGACAGAATGAGTTCTTC CASSLSKLAGQNEFF
TRBJ2-1 TRBV11-2 - TRBD2 TGTGCCAGCAGCTTACTAGCGGGGGTCCTCAATGAGCAGTTCTTC CASSLLAGVLNEQFF
TRBJ2-3 TRBV7-8 - TRBD2 TGTGCCCTCGGGAGGGATACGCAGTATTTT CALGRDTQYF
TRBJ2-5 TRBV5-1 - - TGCGCCAGCAGCCGTGACAGGAGACAAGAGACCCAGTACTTC CASSRDRRQETQYF
TRBJ2-3 TRBV19 - TRBD2 TGTGCCAGTAGTATTCCTAGCGGGGGGAACACAGATACGCAGTATTTT CASSIPSGGNTDTQYF
TRBJ2-7 TRBV19 - - TGTGCCAGTACCCAATCAAAAGGCAGGGGACGGGAGCAGTACTTC CASTQSKGRGREQYF
TRBJ2-5 TRBV5-4 - TRBD1 TGTGCCAGCAGCGTGAGACAGGGATCCGAGACCCAGTACTTC CASSVRQGSETQYF
TRBJ1-2 TRBV5-6 - TRBD1 TGTGCCAGCAGCCCACTCGGGACAGAGAACAACTATGGCTACACCTTC CASSPLGTENNYGYTF